These T cell receptor beta chains were read from a single sample in a study of post-analysis software for immune sequencing data. TCRdb used MiXCR to reprocess the PCR reads, holding one entry per CDR3 protein. The repertoire holds approximately 180,000 distinct CDR3 sequences, with approximately 30% as singletons. Sequences were obtained from blood. These receptor sequences come from a girl aged 10-17 years with multiple sclerosis. The CDR3 runs from the conserved cysteine through the conserved F or W.

V gene | CDR3 protein
TRBV4-1 | CASEGRTDTQYF
TRBV9 | CASSRDGETQYF
TRBV4-1 | CASSHLTGGTSSSYNEQFF
TRBV2 | CASSGGGGSSYEQYF
TRBV6-1 | CASRDPRGHYEQYF
TRBV3-1 | CASSQDLSYNEQFF
TRBV5-1 | CASSLVGGPEAFF
TRBV2 | CASRVGLSNQPQHF
TRBV24-1 | CATSDTSPDIHTGELFF
TRBV5-6 | CASSSGGGAGTEAFF
TRBV4-1 | CASSQDRTDHMNYGYTF
TRBV7-2 | CASSRTSGYSYEQYF
TRBV6-4 | CASSDRNSLYGYTF
TRBV5-1 | CASSPASMQDTQYF
TRBV7-6 | CASSFETGSGDTQYF
TRBV5-6 | CASSLGAGTSTDTQYF
TRBV5-6 | CASSLLSSGYEQYF
TRBV12-3/TRBV12-4 | CASSSGFDHEQFF
TRBV12-3/TRBV12-4 | CASIGYEATEAFF
TRBV12-3/TRBV12-4 | CASSEQGHPYNEQFF
TRBV11-2 | CASSHLSGSRGEAFF
TRBV6-1 | CASTTGVRVSRDQPQHF
TRBV5-6 | CASSLSQGTNEKLFF
TRBV6-6 | CASSRTPASGTDSQYF
TRBV10-3 | CAISEFEVLGTSGLYNEQFF
TRBV20-1 | CSAREPGQGISQPQHF
TRBV7-9 | CASSFALVVYEQYF
TRBV20-1 | CSARTLGDEKLFF
TRBV7-6 | CASSLGSGGGEKLFF
TRBV7-2 | CASSLLLSSADTQYF
TRBV7-2 | CASRVAGGPFNEQFF
TRBV4-1 | CASSQESGSQPQHF
TRBV19 | CASTAGRGYTF
TRBV11-2 | CASSLDRLRTKKGETQYF
TRBV7-2 | CASSLEANRGANF
TRBV7-2 | CAGSLAQSPETQYF
TRBV20-1 | CSATTSGTYEQYF
TRBV9 | CASSGGRRKYF
TRBV15 | CATSRVLQQTEAFF
TRBV20-1 | CSARTGTLYGYTF
TRBV20-1 | CSARPLSGGKEVQYF